This entry describes one TCR beta chain. The record originates from a study of blood T cell repertoires in COVID-19. V was cut by 3 bases and J by 4 bases, with 12 bases left in between. Germline CDR1 and CDR2: LGHNA and YNFKEQ. The CDR3 covers 14 residues. Produced via immunoSEQ multiplex PCR; TCRdb's table is partial and in-frame only. The sample lists around 200,000 clones, about nine tenths seen once, with roughly 5.7% in the top ten. Material: peripheral blood. V usage is TRBV4-2 and J usage is TRBJ2-5; D is possibly TRBD2 (5 bases). The clonotype comes from an older man with acute or convalescent COVID-19. CDR3 nucleotide sequence: TGTGCCAGCAGCCAGGACTTTGCTGGAGAGACCCAGTACTTC. Translating gives CASSQDFAGETQYF.